This paragraph covers one TCR beta chain sequence. Its antigen is unknown. The CDR3 loop spans 11 amino acids. V lost 6 bases and J lost 7, with 7 bases in between. CDR1 is MDHEN, CDR2 SYDVKM, per germline. Only in-frame clones appear in the TCRdb table, and some are missing; sequencing was by immunoSEQ multiplex PCR. The sample includes over 20,000 clones, about 93% of them seen just once. The record originates from a study of T cells in localized non-small cell lung cancer. Overall study findings and caveats: Sequencing was limited to one tumor region, leaving the possibility of heterogeneity open. The study linked higher blood T cell density to longer overall survival.

This clonotype was sampled from a woman aged 40-69 years with stage I lung adenocarcinoma. V and J are TRBV28 and TRBJ1-3; D is ambiguous. Material: peripheral blood, obtained before any cancer treatment. CDR3 in DNA: TGTGCCAGCAGAGTGGTGAACACCATATATTTT. Amino acid sequence: CASRVVNTIYF.